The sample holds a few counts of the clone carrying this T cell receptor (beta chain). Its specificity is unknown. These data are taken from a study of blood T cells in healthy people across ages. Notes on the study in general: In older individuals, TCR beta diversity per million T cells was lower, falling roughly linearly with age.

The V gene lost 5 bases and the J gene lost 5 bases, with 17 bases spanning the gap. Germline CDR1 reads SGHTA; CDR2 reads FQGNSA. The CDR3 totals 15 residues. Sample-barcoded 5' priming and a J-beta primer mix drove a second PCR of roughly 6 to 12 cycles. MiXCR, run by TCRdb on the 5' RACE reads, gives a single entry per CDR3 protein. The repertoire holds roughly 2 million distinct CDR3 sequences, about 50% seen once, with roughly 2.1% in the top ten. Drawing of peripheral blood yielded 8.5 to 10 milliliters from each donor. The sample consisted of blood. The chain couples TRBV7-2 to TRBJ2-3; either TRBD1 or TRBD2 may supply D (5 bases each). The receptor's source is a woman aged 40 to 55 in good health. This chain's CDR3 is CASSRNGASGDTQYF. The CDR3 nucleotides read TGTGCCAGCAGCCGAAACGGGGCGTCGGGAGATACGCAGTATTTT.